The 9 T cell receptor beta chains below were found in one sample sequenced in a study of blood T cells in healthy people across ages (dated by TCRdb to between 2014 and 2016). Library generation was performed with 5' RACE. Sequencing was performed on an Illumina HiSeq 2500. A second about 7 to 12 cycle PCR used a sample-barcoded 5' primer and a J-beta primer mix. The public sequencing data were trimmed at Q25 with fastp and processed into clonotypes with MiXCR by TCRdb, which kept only in-frame beta chains. Here each entry gathers all rows of one CDR3 protein and keeps the most common genes and DNA. The sample profile shows 750,000 to 950,000 distinct CDR3 sequences; roughly 28% of them were found once. The top ten clonotypes cover roughly 10% of the sample. The data also belong to a second study, concerning T cells of mothers and their children.

Material for sequencing was blood. The receptors derive from a middle-aged woman in good health.

V is TRBV3-1 and J is TRBJ1-4; a weak D match, TRBD1 (5 bases). Per germline, CDR1 LGHDT and CDR2 YNNKEL (reference sequence). The CDR3 contains 16 residues. The germline V and J ends were trimmed by 1 base and 5 bases, with 14 bases remaining between them. The CDR3 nucleotides are TGTGCCAGCAGCCAAGTAGGGGCCCGACGGAATGAAAAACTGTTTTTT. Translated, it gives CASSQVGARRNEKLFF.

The chain has TRBV28 and TRBJ2-4; D not certain. Germline lookup yields CDR1 MDHEN and CDR2 SYDVKM. The CDR3 has 17 residues. V was trimmed by 1 base and J by 3 bases, leaving 16 bases between them. CDR3 loop: CASSLYGSPPNKNIQYF. The CDR3 DNA reads as TGTGCCAGCAGTTTATACGGGTCGCCCCCCAACAAAAACATTCAGTACTTC.

V usage is TRBV7-2 and J usage is TRBJ2-2; 7 bases line up with TRBD2. This CDR3 region has 16 residues. The germline gives CDR1 SGHTA, CDR2 FQGNSA. V shed 6 bases, J shed 3 bases, and the junction held 10 bases outside the gene matches. The CDR3 DNA reads as TGTGCCAGCAGACCTATGTGGGGGAGGGACACCGGGGAGCTGTTTTTT. Translated, it gives CASRPMWGRDTGELFF.

The rearrangement links TRBV20-1 to TRBJ2-2, with 9 bases identical to TRBD1. The V gene end was trimmed by 2 bases and the J gene end by 4 bases; junction bases not matched to a gene: 5. Germline CDR1 and CDR2: DFQATT and SNEGSKA (reference sequence). The CDR3 contains 15 residues. The CDR3 DNA sequence: TGCAGTGCTAGATCCGGGACAGGGATCACCGGGGAGCTGTTTTTT. The encoded protein is CSARSGTGITGELFF.

This clonotype was detected only a few times. V and J are TRBV25-1 and TRBJ1-4; 9 bases agree with TRBD1. CDR3 length equals 17 residues. Germline values: CDR1 MGHDK, CDR2 SYGVNS. V shed 6 bases and J 0 bases; nucleotides not matched to a gene: 8. CDR3 residues: CASSVPRDRATNEKLFF. CDR3 DNA sequence: TGTGCCAGCAGCGTCCCTCGGGACAGGGCAACTAATGAAAAACTGTTTTTT. The full variable domain, with the rest looked up from reference TRBV25-1 and TRBJ1-4, is EADIYQTPRYLVIGTGKKITLECSQTMGHDKMYWYQQDPGMELHLIHYSYGVNSTEKGDLSSESTVSRIRTEHFPLTLESARPSHTSQYLCASSVPRDRATNEKLFFGSGTQLSVL.

The table lists this clonotype with many counts. This CDR3 is CSVEGTTGGTYEQYF. The CDR3 region has the DNA TGCAGCGTTGAAGGGACGACTGGGGGAACCTACGAGCAGTACTTC. V is TRBV29-1 and J is TRBJ2-7; perhaps D is TRBD1 or TRBD2 (5 bases each). Germline assignment: CDR1 SQVTM and CDR2 ANQGSEA. The CDR3 is made up of 15 amino acids. Trimming removed 1 base from V and 2 bases from J, with 15 bases in between.

This chain uses TRBV7-2 with TRBJ1-5, with D maybe TRBD1 (6 bases). CDR3 length: 16 amino acids. The germline CDR1 and CDR2 sequences are SGHTA and FQGNSA. Trimming cost V 5 bases and J 1 base, with 15 bases left between them. The CDR3 region is CASSRWGGASNQPQHF. DNA of the CDR3: TGTGCCAGCAGCCGGTGGGGGGGGGCGAGCAATCAGCCCCAGCATTTT.

CDR3 in DNA: TGTGCCAGCGCTCCGGGGGGACAGTACGACGAGCAGTACTTC. This codes for CASAPGGQYDEQYF. The chain recombines TRBV6-2 or TRBV6-3 with TRBJ2-7; D is possibly TRBD1 or TRBD2 (7 bases each). This CDR3 contains 14 residues. Germline V lookup: CDR1 MNHEY, CDR2 SVGEGT. Trimming stripped 8 bases from V and 5 bases from J, with 19 bases between.

In its sample, this clonotype was seen a few times. The V and J genes are TRBV6-1 and TRBJ1-5, with TRBD1 matching over 7 bases. The CDR3 is made up of 15 amino acids. The germline CDR1 and CDR2 sequences are MNHNS and SASEGT. Trimming at V came to 6 bases and at J to 0 bases, leaving 5 bases not matched to a gene. The DNA for the CDR3 is TGTGCCAGCAGAGAGGACAGGAGTAGCAATCAGCCCCAGCATTTT. Its translation: CASREDRSSNQPQHF.